The source of this TCR beta chain is a study of cytotoxic CD8 clonotypes in ibrutinib-treated CLL. Generated by immunoSEQ multiplex PCR, the TCRdb table keeps only in-frame clones and is missing some. Of approximately 300,000 clones listed, 70% to 80% are singletons. Germline CDR1 and CDR2: SGHVS and FNYEAQ. Trimming took 1 base from V and 4 from J; bases not matched to a gene: 9. The CDR3 totals 18 residues. V is TRBV7-6 and J is TRBJ2-1, with TRBD2 identical over 11 bases. The source of this sequence is a human donor with chronic lymphocytic leukemia. The starting material was PBMCs, obtained before ibrutinib treatment. CDR3 sequence: CASSLVIGSSGGYNEQFF. In nucleotides, the CDR3 is TGTGCCAGCAGCTTAGTTATTGGTTCTAGCGGGGGGTACAATGAGCAGTTCTTC.